This T cell receptor (beta chain) emerged from a study of shared clonotypes between healthy human individuals (TCRdb year 2020). As for the study more broadly: Three men and a couple of women, aged 18 to 49 years, made up the cohort. Per donor, three plates each were used for CD4 naive and CD4 memory, two for CD8 naive, and one for CD8 memory. The study deeply sequenced blood TCR repertoires of about 5 healthy adults to estimate repertoire size and the extent of clonotype sharing between individuals. Libraries were prepared and TCR repertoires were sequenced by different laboratories using diverse techniques, in order to increase sequencing depth and limit assay-specific biases. Each donor's leukapheresis produced roughly between roughly 0.85 and 9.5 billion PBMCs. Results the study describes overall, beyond this receptor: Compared with non-shared clonotypes, the clonotypes found in all four sorted-subset donors had higher generation probabilities. Pairwise subsampling led to the expectation that sequencing depth would affect the degree of clonotype sharing among donors. Even with the large sequencing depth, rarefaction of the sorted-subset datasets indicated that sequencing was incomplete. Because the study included only a small number of donors, the genetic and exposure-history diversity represented was limited. Estimated clonotype richness was generally larger for naive than for memory subsets. About 5% of naive CD4, 3.5% of naive CD8, around 2.3% of memory CD4, and 0.4% of memory CD8 clonotypes were shared across four donors. Sampling was limited to blood, and TCR repertoires in tissue likely differ from TCR repertoires in blood.

A remark on this clone: It has no known antigen specificity. Base qualities were left out, and no much larger clone turns up one base away.

Using the deep immunoSEQ assay, multiplex PCR amplified TCR CDR3 regions from genomic DNA. For each cell subset, the extracted genomic DNA was distributed evenly across all wells of several immunoSEQ 96-well plates, and each plate served as one replicate. For sorted subsets, 150 to 250 ng genomic DNA, equal to about 30,000 T cell genomes, was loaded into each replicate PCR. Purified libraries were measured with a Qubit 3.0 fluorometer, size-checked on a Bioanalyzer 2100, and measured again with the KAPA Library Quantification kit. Every immunoSEQ 96-well plate was sequenced on a separate single-read 150-cycle Illumina NextSeq 550 flow cell. As for how the authors treated the data: Because only junctional sequences without quality scores were contained in the immunoSEQ output, filtering matching that applied to full-length reads could not be performed. Sequences were annotated with PyIR, a Python wrapper for IgBLAST v1.9, and V/J genes and CDR3 were assigned using IMGT germline references. Reads were filtered out if the reads had weak V/J assignments (E-value above 1e-6), no CDR3, stop codons, out-of-frame junctions, or ambiguous translated residues. V3J clonotypes were defined by identical inferred V gene, J gene, and CDR3 amino acid sequence. To compute the percentage overlap between repertoires, the number of shared unique clonotypes was divided by the size of the smaller repertoire. Repertoire richness was assessed with RTK rarefaction, the Chao1 estimator, and Recon v2.1 estimates of unobserved clonotypes. For all TCRbeta clonotypes obtained by the gDNA method from several donors, generation probabilities were computed with OLGA. TCRdb provides this immuneACCESS table in a form limited to in-frame rearrangements. Some clones are lacking; in checked studies, under half of them reflect an unresolved V gene, and why the rest are absent is not known. V and J calls and clone size are those listed in that table; D and trimming were worked out from the DNA. This sample has 2.5 million or so clones in its table, and roughly nine tenths of those were observed once. The leading ten clones occupy under 0.15% of the sample.

Healthy HIV-negative adults with no recently reported acute infections or vaccinations were included as donors. All donors were Caucasian adults living in Nashville, Tennessee, USA. CD4+ T cells were enriched by magnetic negative selection; naive cells were then positively selected on CD45RA, and the negative fraction formed the memory subset. After blood collection by leukapheresis, PBMCs were isolated using Ficoll-Histopaque density gradient centrifugation and then cryopreserved in the vapor phase of liquid nitrogen. Analytical flow cytometry was used to check the purity and quantity of each magnetically sorted T cell population. Genomic DNA was isolated from every sorted fraction and measured by UV absorbance on a Nanodrop 2000c. This TCR came from a man younger than 35 in good health. The sequencing sample was made of naive CD4+ T cells sorted from blood. The cell subset or site label on this specimen signifies: CD45RA+ positively selected.

The bases read TGTGCCAGCAGCTTGGATAGCGGGAGGGCCAACTACAATGAGCAGTTCTTC. Its protein reads: CASSLDSGRANYNEQFF. The V gene is TRBV7-6 and the J gene is TRBJ2-1; 11 central bases correspond to TRBD2. The CDR3 numbers 17 residues from cysteine through phenylalanine. The CDR3 DNA has 51 bases and is translated from base 1. V is pruned by 3 bases and J by 3 bases, leaving 7 bases of the junction without a gene match. CDR1 and CDR2 are drawn from the germline V gene: SGHVS, FNYEAQ. The entire variable domain, with the stretches around the CDR3 drawn from the reference TRBV7-6 and TRBJ2-1 proteins, is GAGVSQSPRYKVTKRGQDVALRCDPISGHVSLYWYRQALGQGPEFLTYFNYEAQQDKSGLPNDRFSAERPEGSISTLTIQRTEQRDSAMYRCASSLDSGRANYNEQFFGPGTRLTVL.